Presented here are 13 T cell receptor beta chains from one specimen sequenced in a study of blood T cell repertoires in COVID-19 (dated by TCRdb to 2018 to 2021). The library was generated by the immunoSEQ multiplex PCR assay. Imported from immuneACCESS, the table was reduced by TCRdb to in-frame sequences with V and J called. These copies leave out some clones; in studies compared against another copy, an unresolved V gene accounts for under half, and the cause of the remainder is not known. This sample comprises hundreds of thousands of clones, about 86% of them detected only once. The top ten clones comprise over 12% of the sample. The sample taken for sequencing was PBMCs or T cells enriched from blood (not recorded which). The receptor set was obtained from a woman aged 45-59 years with acute COVID-19.

This clone has just a few counts. The V gene is TRBV19, the J gene TRBJ2-7; 10 nucleotides line up with TRBD1. The length of the CDR3 is 14 residues. In germline, CDR1 is LNHDA, CDR2 SQIVND (reference sequence). The J segment lost 3 bases and the V segment lost 7 bases, leaving 6 bases of the junction unmatched. In nucleotides, the CDR3 is TGTGCCAGTACCCGGGGACAGGGGAGCTACGAGCAGTACTTC. The encoded protein is CASTRGQGSYEQYF.

The chain combines TRBV20-1 with TRBJ1-1; D gene unclear. The V and J ends lost 2 bases and 6 bases respectively, with 7 bases between them. Germline values: CDR1 DFQATT, CDR2 SNEGSKA (reference sequence). The CDR3 totals 11 residues. The CDR3 DNA reads as TGCAGTGCTAGATTGTCCTCTGAAGCTTTCTTT. Its protein product is CSARLSSEAFF.

The V call is TRBV7-8, the J call TRBJ2-1; 9 positions agree with TRBD1. Looked up from germline, CDR1 is SGHVS and CDR2 is FQNEAQ. J was trimmed by 7 bases and V by 4 bases; bases with no gene match: 5. The CDR3 is 14 amino acids. In nucleotides, the CDR3 is TGTGCCAGCAGCTCCGGGACAGGGCTGAATGAGCAGTTCTTC. Translated: CASSSGTGLNEQFF.

The J gene is TRBJ2-3, the V gene TRBV9, with 9 bases identical to TRBD2. There are 16 residues in the CDR3. V was clipped by 4 bases and J by 6 bases; unmatched bases: 12. Germline values: CDR1 SGDLS, CDR2 YYNGEE. CDR3 sequence reads: CASSPHLAGVGDTQYF. The CDR3 DNA sequence: TGTGCCAGCAGCCCCCACTTAGCGGGAGTCGGGGATACGCAGTATTTT.

The chain couples TRBV15 to TRBJ1-1, with 8 nucleotides matching TRBD1. CDR3 length: 20 amino acids. J gave up 0 bases and V 7 bases, and 22 bases lay outside the gene matches. Per germline, CDR1 LNHNV and CDR2 YYDKDF (reference sequence). CDR3 protein: CATTALFYPGQVRLNTEAFF. The CDR3 DNA follows: TGTGCCACCACAGCGTTATTCTACCCGGGACAGGTGAGGTTGAACACTGAAGCTTTCTTT.

V and J are TRBV19 and TRBJ2-7; perhaps TRBD2 as D (5 bases). The V end lost 7 bases, the J end lost 2 bases, and 15 bases lay between the germline ends. The germline gives CDR1 LNHDA, CDR2 SQIVND (reference sequence). This CDR3 comprises 14 residues. Here the CDR3 DNA reads TGTGCCAGTAAGTTTAGCGACGTAACCTACGAGCAGTACTTC. Residues: CASKFSDVTYEQYF.

This chain uses TRBV18 with TRBJ1-5, with TRBD1 matching over 9 bases. Germline V gene data show CDR1 as KGHSH and CDR2 as LQKENI. The CDR3 covers 16 residues. Unmatched junction bases numbered 8, after V lost 5 bases and J lost 3 bases. The CDR3, as DNA: TGTGCCAGCTCAACCCTCCGGGACAGGGACAATCAGCCCCAGCATTTT. Residues: CASSTLRDRDNQPQHF.

The V gene is TRBV6-5, the J gene TRBJ2-1, with D tentatively TRBD1 (6 bases). V was clipped by 6 bases and J by 8 bases, with 14 bases between them. The CDR3 loop spans 13 amino acids. Germline CDR1 MNHEY, CDR2 SVGAGI. CDR3 protein: CASRTDRTHEQFF. In DNA form, the CDR3 reads TGTGCCAGCAGAACCGACAGGACTCATGAGCAGTTCTTC.

This CDR3 reads CASSLRDSGIGGYEQYF. The CDR3 region has the DNA TGTGCCAGCAGCTTGAGGGACTCCGGAATCGGGGGGTACGAGCAGTACTTC. The gene calls are TRBV7-9 and TRBJ2-7; 7 positions agree with TRBD2. The V gene end was trimmed by 3 bases and the J gene end by 4 bases; junction bases not matched to a gene: 15. Germline loops: CDR1 SEHNR, CDR2 FQNEAQ (reference sequence). The CDR3 contains 17 residues.

The gene calls are TRBV5-1 and TRBJ1-1; the D is unclear. CDR1 and CDR2 (germline): SGHRS, YFSETQ. The CDR3 has 13 residues. The ends were cut back, 3 bases at V and 5 bases at J, with 11 bases in the middle. CDR3 coding DNA: TGCGCCAGCAGCTATGAGGGTTGGACTGAAGCTTTCTTT. Residues: CASSYEGWTEAFF. Together with reference TRBV5-1 and TRBJ1-1, the CDR3 gives the full variable domain: KAGVTQTPRYLIKTRGQQVTLSCSPISGHRSVSWYQQTPGQGLQFLFEYFSETQRNKGNFPGRFSGRQFSNSRSEMNVSTLELGDSALYLCASSYEGWTEAFFGQGTRLTVV.

The CDR3 region is CASSLHTGGTEAFF. The DNA of the CDR3 is TGTGCCAGCAGTTTACACACAGGGGGCACTGAAGCTTTCTTT. The chain links TRBV11-3 to TRBJ1-1; 8 nucleotides align to TRBD1. Trimming removed 6 bases from V and 4 bases from J; junction bases left unmatched: 7. Germline V gene data show CDR1 as SGHNT and CDR2 as YENEEA. The CDR3 is made up of 14 amino acids.

V and J are TRBV6-2 or TRBV6-3 and TRBJ2-7; D perhaps matches TRBD1 (5 bases). V dropped 6 bases and J dropped 3 bases, with 9 bases sitting between them. Germline CDR1 is MNHEY and CDR2 is SVGEGT. CDR3 length: 12 amino acids. The chain's CDR3 is CASSPQGYEQYF. As DNA, the CDR3 is TGTGCCAGCAGCCCCCAGGGCTACGAGCAGTACTTC.

This clone was seen once. This rearrangement joins TRBV7-2 to TRBJ1-3, with D unclear. Germline values: CDR1 SGHTA, CDR2 FQGNSA. Trimming shortened V by 1 base and J by 2 bases, and 6 bases separated the two germline ends. The CDR3 is made up of 14 amino acids. In DNA, the CDR3 is TGTGCCAGCAGCTTAGGAGTTGCTGGAAACACCATATATTTT. It specifies CASSLGVAGNTIYF.